The 32 T cell receptor beta chains below come from one sample, sequenced in a study of blood T cell repertoires in COVID-19. Method: immunoSEQ multiplex PCR; TCRdb's copy keeps in-frame clones and lacks some. The sample has 150,000 to 200,000 clones, over 75% seen once. The sample was peripheral blood. These receptors came from a man in his 60s with active or convalescent COVID-19.

This chain joins TRBV20-1 and TRBJ2-7; 7 bases map to TRBD1. CDR1 and CDR2 from the germline V gene are DFQATT and SNEGSKA (reference sequence). J gave up 13 bases and V 5 bases, and 5 bases lay outside the gene matches. CDR3 length: 9 amino acids. Here the CDR3 reads CSAPGTAYF. CDR3 nucleotides: TGCAGTGCTCCCGGGACAGCCTACTTC.

This clone appeared once. The rearrangement uses TRBV20-1 and TRBJ2-7; TRBD1 agrees at 8 bases. The CDR3 spans 15 residues. Germline assignment: CDR1 DFQATT and CDR2 SNEGSKA (reference sequence). Trimming cost V 3 bases and J 0 bases; bases outside gene matches: 7. Written as DNA, the CDR3 is TGCAGTGCTAGTTCGCACAGGGGGATCTCCTACGAGCAGTACTTC. This codes for CSASSHRGISYEQYF.

The J gene is TRBJ2-3, the V gene TRBV19; a possible D gene is TRBD1 (5 bases). Germline CDR1 and CDR2: LNHDA and SQIVND (reference sequence). V was clipped by 1 base and J by 0 bases, with 17 bases between them. The CDR3 consists of 18 residues. The CDR3 region has the DNA TGTGCCAGTAGTATAGTTTTTGGACACAGCTCTAGCACAGATACGCAGTATTTT. Its translation is CASSIVFGHSSSTDTQYF. The entire variable domain, with the rest obtained from reference TRBV19 and TRBJ2-3, is as follows: DGGITQSPKYLFRKEGQNVTLSCEQNLNHDAMYWYRQDPGQGLRLIYYSQIVNDFQKGDIAEGYSVSREKKESFPLTVTSAQKNPTAFYLCASSIVFGHSSSTDTQYFGPGTRLTVL.

The rearrangement links TRBV6-5 to TRBJ2-7, with D possibly being TRBD2 (7 bases). Trimming left V 2 bases short and J 2 bases short, with 10 bases between. Germline CDR1 and CDR2: MNHEY and SVGAGI. This CDR3 region has 14 residues. The CDR3 loop is CASSYLGGPYEQYF. The CDR3 region has the DNA TGTGCCAGCAGTTACCTGGGGGGGCCCTACGAGCAGTACTTC.

The J gene is TRBJ1-4, the V gene TRBV2; TRBD1 aligns across 11 bases. V lost 6 bases to trimming and J lost 5 bases; unmatched junction nucleotides: 2. CDR3 length: 14 residues. The germline V gene has CDR1 SNHLY and CDR2 FYNNEI. The CDR3 reads CASRGDRGNEKLFF. The CDR3 DNA follows: TGTGCCAGCAGGGGGGACAGGGGGAATGAAAAACTGTTTTTT.

This clone was counted many times. The chain uses TRBV28 and TRBJ2-7; the D gene is possibly TRBD1 (5 bases). This CDR3 contains 15 residues. V was cut by 5 bases and J by 2 bases, with 16 bases left in between. Looked up from germline, CDR1 is MDHEN and CDR2 is SYDVKM. The CDR3 sequence is CASSPDRKVPYEQYF. The CDR3 DNA follows: TGTGCCAGCAGTCCAGACAGAAAAGTCCCCTACGAGCAGTACTTC.

This clone showed up many times. Other DNA sequences in the same sample also yield this CDR3. The CDR3 bases are TGTGCCAGCAGCTTGGGAGGAGTTAGCACAGATACGCAGTATTTT. Residues: CASSLGGVSTDTQYF. This sequence joins TRBV5-4 and TRBJ2-3; D is unresolved. The CDR3 is made up of 15 amino acids. V was pared by 0 bases and J by 0 bases, with 8 bases between. Looked up from germline, CDR1 is SGHNT and CDR2 is YYREEE (reference sequence).

The gene calls are TRBV28 and TRBJ1-1; 7 bases match TRBD1. Germline V gene lookup returns CDR1 MDHEN and CDR2 SYDVKM. CDR3 length equals 15 residues. V lost 6 bases and J lost 3; bases outside the gene matches: 10. The CDR3 region has the DNA TGTGCCAGCAGGGAAGGGGGCCCCGGGGACACTGAAGCTTTCTTT. Translation: CASREGGPGDTEAFF.

This clone was found a few times. This rearrangement joins TRBV7-2 to TRBJ1-1; TRBD1 is a possible D gene (5 bases). The ends were cut back, 1 base at V and 2 bases at J, with 17 bases in the middle. The germline V gene has CDR1 SGHTA and CDR2 FQGNSA. The CDR3 is 17 amino acids. The CDR3 nucleotides read TGTGCCAGCAGCTTAGGAGGTGCGGGGCCCACCAACACTGAAGCTTTCTTT. Translated: CASSLGGAGPTNTEAFF.

This clone was picked up a small number of times. The rearrangement links TRBV12-3 or TRBV12-4 to TRBJ1-5; D unclear. The CDR3 is 13 residues long. The V end was cut by 4 bases, the J end by 3 bases, with 7 bases between. CDR3 nucleotides: TGTGCCAGCAGTTCATCGGTCAATCAGCCCCAGCATTTT. Translated: CASSSSVNQPQHF.

The V gene is TRBV21-1, the J gene TRBJ1-2; TRBD1 reflects the table's D call only, with no check against the DNA. TRBV21-1 is deemed a pseudogene. The CDR3 sequence is 15 residues long. The CDR3 loop reads CASSKLGDRGHGYTF. Here the CDR3 DNA reads TGTGCCAGCAGCAAGTTGGGGGACAGGGGACATGGCTACACCTTC.

This clone was observed once. The chain combines TRBV5-1 with TRBJ2-1; 8 bases match TRBD2. The germline CDR1 and CDR2 sequences are SGHRS and YFSETQ. This CDR3 contains 16 residues. J gave up 8 bases and V 0 bases, and 10 bases lay outside the gene matches. The CDR3 bases are TGCGCCAGCAGCTTGGAATCTAGCGGGCAGTTAGATGAGCAGTTCTTC. It is translated as CASSLESSGQLDEQFF.

The V and J genes are TRBV9 and TRBJ2-3; no firm D call. Trimming left V 0 bases short and J 7 bases short, with 15 bases between. CDR1 is SGDLS and CDR2 is YYNGEE in the germline V gene. The CDR3 covers 15 residues. CDR3 DNA: TGTGCCAGCAGCGTAGCCGGCTATAGCACGAATACGCAGTATTTT. Translation gives CASSVAGYSTNTQYF.

V usage is TRBV5-1 and J usage is TRBJ2-3, with D perhaps TRBD1 (5 bases). Trimming shortened V by 4 bases and J by 3 bases, and 12 bases separated the two germline ends. CDR1 is SGHRS, CDR2 YFSETQ, per germline. This CDR3 has 14 residues. The CDR3 loop reads CASSLRVGTDTQYF. CDR3 nucleotides: TGCGCCAGCAGCCTCAGGGTCGGGACAGATACGCAGTATTTT.

The V gene is TRBV19, the J gene TRBJ2-7, with a possible D match to TRBD2 (5 bases). The V gene lost 5 bases and the J gene lost 0 bases, with 14 bases spanning the gap. The CDR3 has 15 residues. Germline lookup yields CDR1 LNHDA and CDR2 SQIVND (reference sequence). The CDR3: CASSYDLGSSYEQYF. CDR3 sequence (DNA): TGTGCCAGTAGTTATGACCTAGGGAGCTCCTACGAGCAGTACTTC.

The V call is TRBV7-8, the J call TRBJ1-2; no definite D call. The CDR3 has 13 amino acids. Trimming stripped 3 bases from V and 3 bases from J, with 8 bases between. CDR1 is SGHVS, CDR2 FQNEAQ, per germline. CDR3: CASSLVEDYGYTF. The CDR3 DNA follows: TGTGCCAGCAGCTTGGTCGAGGACTATGGCTACACCTTC. Based on the CDR3 plus reference TRBV7-8 and TRBJ1-2, the full variable domain is GAGVSQSPRYKVAKRGQDVALRCDPISGHVSLFWYQQALGQGPEFLTYFQNEAQLDKSGLPSDRFFAERPEGSVSTLKIQRTQQEDSAVYLCASSLVEDYGYTFGSGTRLTVV.

V is TRBV10-3 and J is TRBJ1-5; TRBD1 matches at 10 bases. CDR1 is ENHRY and CDR2 is SYGVKD in the germline V gene. The CDR3 sequence is 15 residues long. V shed 8 bases, J shed 0 bases, and the junction held 4 bases outside the gene matches. As DNA, the CDR3 is TGTGCCATCGGGACAGGGGATTATAGCAATCAGCCCCAGCATTTT. As protein: CAIGTGDYSNQPQHF.

The V and J genes are TRBV6-4 and TRBJ2-3; 11 bases agree with TRBD2. The CDR3 totals 17 residues. The germline CDR1 and CDR2 sequences are MRHNA and SNTAGT. Germline trimming cut 5 bases from V and 3 bases from J; bases unmatched to any gene: 10. The CDR3 nucleotides read TGTGCCAGCAGTCTACTAGCGGGAGAAGGGAGTACAGATACGCAGTATTTT. Its translation: CASSLLAGEGSTDTQYF.

The chain links TRBV7-2 to TRBJ2-1, with D possibly being TRBD2 (6 bases). V dropped 1 base and J dropped 0 bases, with 10 bases sitting between them. Germline V gene lookup returns CDR1 SGHTA and CDR2 FQGNSA. The CDR3 loop spans 16 amino acids. CDR3 bases: TGTGCCAGCAGCTTAGTAGGAGGGAGCTCCTACAATGAGCAGTTCTTC. This gives the protein CASSLVGGSSYNEQFF.

This sequence joins TRBV5-4 and TRBJ2-1, with 8 bases aligning to TRBD1. Germline values: CDR1 SGHNT, CDR2 YYREEE (reference sequence). Trimming removed 3 bases from V and 1 base from J; junction bases left unmatched: 9. The CDR3 spans 17 residues. The CDR3 loop is CASSYPPGQESYNEQFF. The CDR3 DNA is TGTGCCAGCAGCTACCCCCCGGGACAGGAATCCTACAATGAGCAGTTCTTC.

The gene calls are TRBV3-1 (or the pseudogene TRBV3-2) and TRBJ1-1; 8 bases line up with TRBD1. The CDR3 runs 15 residues. Trimming cost V 1 base and J 1 base; bases outside gene matches: 2. From germline, CDR1 is LGHDT and CDR2 YNNKEL (reference sequence). The DNA for the CDR3 is TGTGCCAGCAGCCAAGCCGGGACAGGGAACACTGAAGCTTTCTTT. It specifies CASSQAGTGNTEAFF.

This chain links TRBV27 with TRBJ1-1; D is possibly TRBD1 (5 bases). CDR3 length equals 15 residues. V lost 6 bases and J lost 0, with 14 bases in between. Germline CDR1 is MNHEY and CDR2 is SMNVEV (reference sequence). The CDR3 DNA is TGTGCCAGCAGGTCACTTGGGGCATTGAACACTGAAGCTTTCTTT. Its protein product is CASRSLGALNTEAFF.

This chain joins TRBV4-1 and TRBJ1-6; possible D gene TRBD1, 5 bases. The CDR3 covers 16 residues. Trimming pared 0 bases from V and 3 bases from J, leaving 9 bases between. From germline, CDR1 is MGHRA and CDR2 YSYEKL. The CDR3 spells CASSQEAGGYNSPLHF. The CDR3 nucleotides are TGCGCCAGCAGCCAAGAAGCCGGGGGCTATAATTCACCCCTCCACTTT.

The sample holds one count of this clone. The chain couples TRBV24-1 to TRBJ2-2; possible D gene TRBD2, 6 bases. The CDR3 consists of 16 residues. V dropped 4 bases and J dropped 0 bases, with 11 bases sitting between them. Germline CDR1 is KGHDR and CDR2 is SFDVKD. The CDR3, as DNA: TGTGCCACCAGTGACCCCCCTAGCGCGAACACCGGGGAGCTGTTTTTT. It codes for CATSDPPSANTGELFF.

In this sample, this clone turned up a few times. This chain joins TRBV6-4 and TRBJ2-7; 7 positions agree with TRBD2. The length of the CDR3 is 19 residues. Germline CDR1 is MRHNA and CDR2 is SNTAGT. With V trimmed by 1 base and J by 3 bases, 18 bases remained unmatched. The CDR3 loop reads CASSDYPSGGPYPNYEQYF. The CDR3 bases are TGTGCCAGCAGTGACTACCCTAGCGGAGGACCCTATCCTAACTACGAGCAGTACTTC.

The chain carries TRBV27 and TRBJ1-5; D is ambiguous. Germline assignment: CDR1 MNHEY and CDR2 SMNVEV (reference sequence). The CDR3 sequence is 15 residues long. V lost 10 bases and J 0 bases, leaving 16 bases between the germline ends. CDR3 protein: CATKLEDNSNQPQHF. DNA for the CDR3: TGTGCCACCAAACTCGAAGATAATAGCAATCAGCCCCAGCATTTT.

This clone was observed a few times. V is TRBV9 and J is TRBJ1-5; 9 bases align to TRBD1. In germline, CDR1 is SGDLS, CDR2 YYNGEE. V was clipped by 4 bases and J by 7 bases; unmatched bases: 6. This CDR3 contains 14 residues. CDR3 amino acids: CASSMRQGVQPQHF. The CDR3 DNA is TGTGCCAGCAGCATGAGACAGGGGGTCCAGCCCCAGCATTTT.

The chain is built from TRBV28 and TRBJ1-5, with a weak D call TRBD1 (5 bases). The CDR3 is made up of 15 amino acids. Germline V CDR1 and CDR2: MDHEN, SYDVKM. The germline V and J ends were trimmed by 5 bases and 2 bases, with 13 bases remaining between them. This CDR3 is CASSSRVGGNQPQHF. As DNA, the CDR3 is TGTGCCAGCAGTAGCAGGGTAGGGGGCAATCAGCCCCAGCATTTT.

The chain carries TRBV19 and TRBJ1-1; 9 bases line up with TRBD1. This CDR3 spans 15 amino acids. CDR1 LNHDA and CDR2 SQIVND come from the germline V gene (reference sequence). The V gene end was trimmed by 4 bases and the J gene end by 1 base; junction bases not matched to a gene: 4. The DNA for the CDR3 is TGTGCCAGTAGTACCCTACAGGGGGCGAACACTGAAGCTTTCTTT. Translated, it gives CASSTLQGANTEAFF.

This rearrangement joins TRBV9 to TRBJ1-1, with TRBD1 matching 7 bases. V shed 0 bases and J 0 bases; nucleotides not matched to a gene: 11. The germline V gene has CDR1 SGDLS and CDR2 YYNGEE. The CDR3 runs to 18 residues. The CDR3 is CASSVGTGVLYMNTEAFF. CDR3 sequence (DNA): TGTGCCAGCAGCGTAGGTACAGGGGTATTATACATGAACACTGAAGCTTTCTTT. Variable domain in full (rest from reference TRBV9 and TRBJ1-1): DSGVTQTPKHLITATGQRVTLRCSPRSGDLSVYWYQQSLDQGLQFLIQYYNGEERAKGNILERFSAQQFPDLHSELNLSSLELGDSALYFCASSVGTGVLYMNTEAFFGQGTRLTVV.

This clone was seen more than once but under ten times. V and J are TRBV4-2 and TRBJ2-2; 7 bases agree with TRBD1. This CDR3 comprises 16 residues. The junction had 9 bases not matched to a gene; V was cut back by 4 bases and J by 4 bases. From germline, CDR1 is LGHNA and CDR2 YNFKEQ. The CDR3 protein is CASSLIGGESTGELFF. The CDR3 bases are TGTGCCAGCAGCCTCATAGGGGGCGAAAGCACCGGGGAGCTGTTTTTT.

V is TRBV10-1 and J is TRBJ1-3; D not certain. Between the trimmed V and J ends, which lost 3 bases and 1 base, there was a span of 10 bases. The V gene's germline CDR1 is WNHNN and CDR2 SYGVQD (reference sequence). CDR3 length: 15 residues. The CDR3 DNA is TGCGCCAGCAGTGATAACGCCGAGTCTGGAAACACCATATATTTT. Amino acids: CASSDNAESGNTIYF.